A single sample gave rise to the 21 T cell receptor beta chains below, sequenced in a study of blood T cell repertoires in COVID-19. Libraries were prepared by immunoSEQ multiplex PCR; TCRdb keeps only in-frame clonotypes and omits some of them. The sample lists roughly 310,000 clones, approximately 87% seen once, with 2.5% to 3.5% in the top ten. The sequencing input was peripheral blood. The receptors here all came from a woman under 40 with COVID-19, enrolled during active disease.

J is TRBJ2-7 and V is TRBV19, with 10 bases identical to TRBD1. The V segment lost 6 bases and the J segment 10 bases; nucleotides outside the gene matches: 6. CDR3 size: 12 residues. The germline CDR1 and CDR2 sequences are LNHDA and SQIVND (reference sequence). The CDR3 reads CASRGQGTKQYF. CDR3 nucleotides: TGTGCCAGTAGGGGACAGGGGACCAAACAGTACTTC.

The chain employs TRBV5-4 and TRBJ2-7; 12 bases line up with TRBD2. The J segment lost 6 bases and the V segment lost 0 bases, leaving 7 bases of the junction unmatched. The germline V gene encodes CDR1 SGHNT and CDR2 YYREEE (reference sequence). The CDR3 has 16 amino acids. Here the CDR3 reads CASSLVSSGRAAEQYF. The CDR3, as DNA: TGTGCCAGCAGCTTGGTTTCTAGCGGGAGGGCCGCCGAGCAGTACTTC. Together with reference TRBV5-4 and TRBJ2-7, the CDR3 gives the full variable domain: ETGVTQSPTHLIKTRGQQVTLRCSSQSGHNTVSWYQQALGQGPQFIFQYYREEENGRGNFPPRFSGLQFPNYSSELNVNALELDDSALYLCASSLVSSGRAAEQYFGPGTRLTVT.

V gene TRBV7-2 combines with J gene TRBJ2-1; D is undetermined. The germline V gene encodes CDR1 SGHTA and CDR2 FQGNSA. CDR3 size: 12 residues. Trimming removed 2 bases from V and 6 bases from J, with 5 bases in between. CDR3 DNA sequence: TGTGCCAGCAGCTTAAACGGCAATGAGCAGTTCTTC. It codes for CASSLNGNEQFF.

CDR3 loop: CASSPRDRGAAEAFF. The CDR3 bases are TGTGCCAGCTCACCACGGGACAGGGGGGCCGCTGAAGCTTTCTTT. The chain carries TRBV18 and TRBJ1-1; 11 nucleotides line up with TRBD1. Trimming at V came to 1 base and at J to 6 bases, leaving 4 bases not matched to a gene. The CDR3 loop spans 15 amino acids. CDR1 is KGHSH, CDR2 LQKENI, per germline.

In this sample, this clone turned up once. The J gene is TRBJ1-2, the V gene TRBV5-1; D may be TRBD1 (5 bases). Germline assignment: CDR1 SGHRS and CDR2 YFSETQ. The CDR3 is 13 amino acids. V lost 2 bases to trimming and J lost 6 bases, with 11 bases between them. Here the CDR3 reads CASSFPGGDGYTF. For the CDR3, the DNA is TGCGCCAGCAGCTTCCCGGGAGGGGATGGCTACACCTTC.

This clone was observed a single time. The germline gene is not matched at one end of the junction; a read error may be the cause. The chain joins TRBV29-1 to TRBJ2-5; D gene uncertain. This CDR3 region has 11 residues. Germline V CDR1 and CDR2: SQVTM, ANQGSEA. This chain's CDR3 is CSVEDKETQYF. As DNA, the CDR3 is TGCAGCGTGGAAGACAAAGAGACCCAGTACTTC.

The CDR3 DNA sequence: TGTGCCAGCCGTCGCCGGGACACTTACACCGGGGAGCTGTTTTTT. Translated: CASRRRDTYTGELFF. The genes are TRBV27 and TRBJ2-2, with D perhaps matching TRBD1 (6 bases). Per germline, CDR1 MNHEY and CDR2 SMNVEV (reference sequence). V was shortened by 8 bases and J by 3 bases, with 16 bases between the two germline ends. The CDR3 is 15 amino acids.

The rearrangement links TRBV7-9 to TRBJ2-5, with 7 bases lining up with TRBD1. CDR1 and CDR2 from the germline V gene are SEHNR and FQNEAQ (reference sequence). V shed 5 bases and J 5 bases; nucleotides not matched to a gene: 11. CDR3 size: 15 residues. The DNA for the CDR3 is TGTGCCAGCAGCGAGGGACAGAAACTAAGGGAGACCCAGTACTTC. This translates into CASSEGQKLRETQYF. Looking up the rest from reference TRBV7-9 and TRBJ2-5 gives the full variable domain: DTGVSQNPRHKITKRGQNVTFRCDPISEHNRLYWYRQTLGQGPEFLTYFQNEAQLEKSRLLSDRFSAERPKGSFSTLEIQRTEQGDSAMYLCASSEGQKLRETQYFGPGTRLLVL.

This clone is a singleton in its sample. The chain is built from TRBV28 and TRBJ1-5, with 7 nucleotides matching TRBD1. CDR1 MDHEN and CDR2 SYDVKM come from the germline V gene. This CDR3 contains 14 residues. Trimming removed 6 bases from V and 0 bases from J; junction bases left unmatched: 2. The CDR3 reads CASRAGGSNQPQHF. DNA for the CDR3: TGTGCCAGCAGGGCAGGGGGTAGCAATCAGCCCCAGCATTTT.

This clone showed up just once. J is TRBJ2-5 and V is TRBV6-1; D call uncertain. The CDR3 loop spans 13 amino acids. Germline CDR1 reads MNHNS; CDR2 reads SASEGT. The V and J ends lost 3 bases and 1 base respectively, with 6 bases between them. CDR3 amino acids: CASSDTLQETQYF. In nucleotides, the CDR3 is TGTGCCAGCAGTGACACTCTCCAAGAGACCCAGTACTTC.

The rearrangement uses TRBV29-1 and TRBJ1-1, with TRBD1 matching over 9 bases. The CDR3 is 13 residues long. Unmatched junction bases numbered 7, after V lost 6 bases and J lost 5 bases. Germline CDR1 SQVTM, CDR2 ANQGSEA. CDR3 DNA: TGCAGCGTAATGGGACAGGGAAGGACTGAAGCTTTCTTT. Protein sequence: CSVMGQGRTEAFF.

The J gene is TRBJ2-1, the V gene TRBV7-8; TRBD1 matches at 12 bases. There are 15 residues in the CDR3. The germline CDR1 and CDR2 sequences are SGHVS and FQNEAQ. The V and J ends lost 5 bases and 8 bases, in that order; junction bases with no gene match: 7. CDR3 nucleotide sequence: TGTGCCAGCAGCGAACCGGGACAGGGGGCTTATGAGCAGTTCTTC. It encodes CASSEPGQGAYEQFF.

The chain is built from TRBV7-8 and TRBJ1-2; D remains ambiguous. Trimming stripped 1 base from V and 7 bases from J, with 16 bases between. The CDR3 is 15 residues long. CDR1 and CDR2 from the germline V gene are SGHVS and FQNEAQ. The CDR3 nucleotides read TGTGCCAGCAGCTTAGTAGGCGGGCTAGGCTCTGGCTACACCTTC. It encodes CASSLVGGLGSGYTF.

The gene calls are TRBV5-8 and TRBJ1-5, with 7 bases that match TRBD1. CDR1 is SGHTS, CDR2 YDEGEE, per germline. This CDR3 spans 15 amino acids. With V trimmed by 4 bases and J by 2 bases, 6 bases remained unmatched. The CDR3 here is CASSPRTGRNQPQHF. The CDR3 nucleotides are TGTGCCAGCAGCCCTAGGACAGGACGCAATCAGCCCCAGCATTTT.

The chain is built from TRBV7-2 and TRBJ2-1; 11 bases are a match to TRBD2. V gave up 10 bases and J gave up 2 bases; unmatched junction bases: 16. The CDR3 totals 18 residues. Germline V lookup: CDR1 SGHTA, CDR2 FQGNSA. The CDR3 coding sequence is TGTGCCATTCCAGCAATGGCTAGCGGGAGGTCTACCTACAATGAGCAGTTCTTC. Amino acid sequence: CAIPAMASGRSTYNEQFF.

The CDR3, as DNA: TGTGCCACCAGTGATGCAGCGACAGGGGAAAAAGAGACCCAGTACTTC. Amino acids: CATSDAATGEKETQYF. The genes are TRBV24-1 and TRBJ2-5, with 8 bases that match TRBD1. Germline loops: CDR1 KGHDR, CDR2 SFDVKD. This CDR3 spans 16 amino acids. J lost 3 bases, V lost 3 bases, and 8 bases had no gene match.

The chain has TRBV30 and TRBJ2-7; TRBD2 agrees at 8 bases. CDR3 size: 15 residues. The germline CDR1 and CDR2 sequences are GTSNPN and SVGIG (reference sequence). V dropped 3 bases and J dropped 2; count of bases not matched to a gene: 9. In DNA, the CDR3 is TGTGCCTGGAGGGGACTAGGGGAAGAGCCCTACGAGCAGTACTTC. It yields the protein CAWRGLGEEPYEQYF.

This chain links TRBV24-1 with TRBJ2-5, with 7 bases that match TRBD2. Trimming took 1 base from V and 3 from J; bases not matched to a gene: 4. Germline loops: CDR1 KGHDR, CDR2 SFDVKD. The CDR3 spans 15 residues. The CDR3 sequence is CATSDLAGYEETQYF. The CDR3 region has the DNA TGTGCCACCAGTGATTTAGCGGGGTACGAAGAGACCCAGTACTTC.

The chain couples TRBV19 to TRBJ2-1; no reliable D call. The CDR3 spans 14 residues. Trimming cost V 3 bases and J 9 bases, with 15 bases left between them. Germline V gene data show CDR1 as LNHDA and CDR2 as SQIVND (reference sequence). DNA for the CDR3: TGTGCCAGTAGTATTCGCCAGGTGGTTGGTGAGCAGTTCTTC. It is translated as CASSIRQVVGEQFF.

In DNA, the CDR3 is TGTGCCAGCAGCTTGGGACTAGCGGGACGGAATGAGCAGTTCTTC. As protein: CASSLGLAGRNEQFF. The chain recombines TRBV7-7 with TRBJ2-1; 13 bases map to TRBD2. This CDR3 is 15 amino acids long. Germline V gives CDR1 SSHAT, CDR2 FNYEAQ (reference sequence). V trimming: 3 bases; J trimming: 7 bases; junction bases outside the gene matches: 3.

The chain carries TRBV30 and TRBJ1-1; no definite D call. The CDR3 has 13 residues. The V gene lost 2 bases and the J gene lost 0 bases, with 7 bases spanning the gap. From germline, CDR1 is GTSNPN and CDR2 SVGIG (reference sequence). The CDR3 loop reads CAWSPNMNTEAFF. Here the CDR3 DNA reads TGTGCCTGGAGTCCGAACATGAACACTGAAGCTTTCTTT. Complete variable domain (other parts from reference TRBV30 and TRBJ1-1): SQTIHQWPATLVQPVGSPLSLECTVEGTSNPNLYWYRQAAGRGLQLLFYSVGIGQISSEVPQNLSASRPQDRQFILSSKKLLLSDSGFYLCAWSPNMNTEAFFGQGTRLTVV.